The sequence of this T cell receptor beta chain was determined in a study of blood T cell repertoires in COVID-19. Study as a whole: The United States, Italy and Spain supplied acute and convalescent COVID-19 samples.

The CDR3 spans 15 residues. Trimming shortened V by 5 bases and J by 3 bases, and 16 bases separated the two germline ends. Germline V gene sequence: CDR1 SGHVS, CDR2 FNYEAQ. The data were produced by immunoSEQ multiplex PCR, yet TCRdb's version contains in-frame clones alone and is incomplete. The data hold over 65,000 clones, with over 80% observed a single time. This sequence was found in a human donor in a cohort sampled during active COVID-19. The chain has TRBV7-6 and TRBJ2-5, with TRBD2 as a possible D gene (5 bases). The sequencing sample was made of peripheral blood. The CDR3 DNA reads as TGTGCCAGCAGCCCTTATGGAGGAGTCGAAGAGACCCAGTACTTC. Its protein is CASSPYGGVEETQYF.